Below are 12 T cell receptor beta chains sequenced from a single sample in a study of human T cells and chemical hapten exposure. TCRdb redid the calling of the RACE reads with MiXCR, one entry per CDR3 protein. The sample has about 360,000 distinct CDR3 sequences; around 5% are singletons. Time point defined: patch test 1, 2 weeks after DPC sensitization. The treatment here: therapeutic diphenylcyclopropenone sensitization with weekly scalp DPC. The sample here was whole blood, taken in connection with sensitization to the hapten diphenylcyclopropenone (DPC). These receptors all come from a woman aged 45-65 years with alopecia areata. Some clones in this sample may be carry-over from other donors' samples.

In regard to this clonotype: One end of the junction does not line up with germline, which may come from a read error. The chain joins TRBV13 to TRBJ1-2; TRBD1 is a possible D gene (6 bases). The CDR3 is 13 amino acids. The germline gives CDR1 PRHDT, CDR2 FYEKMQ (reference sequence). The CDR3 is CARSSRTARGYTF. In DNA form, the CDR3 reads TGTGCCAGAAGCTCCCGGACAGCGAGGGGCTACACCTTC.

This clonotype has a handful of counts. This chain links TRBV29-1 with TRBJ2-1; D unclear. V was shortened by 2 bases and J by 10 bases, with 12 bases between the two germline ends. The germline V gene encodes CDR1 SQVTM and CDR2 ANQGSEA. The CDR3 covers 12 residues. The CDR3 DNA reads TGCAGCGTTGAAAAACTCCCAGAGGAGCAGTTCTTC. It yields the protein CSVEKLPEEQFF.

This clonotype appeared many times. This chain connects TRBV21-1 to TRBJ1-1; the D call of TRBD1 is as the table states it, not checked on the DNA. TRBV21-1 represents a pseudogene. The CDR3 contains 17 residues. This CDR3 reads CASSSRGQGTTNTEAFF. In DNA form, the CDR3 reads TGTGCCAGCAGCTCCCGAGGGCAGGGGACGACAAACACTGAAGCTTTCTTT.

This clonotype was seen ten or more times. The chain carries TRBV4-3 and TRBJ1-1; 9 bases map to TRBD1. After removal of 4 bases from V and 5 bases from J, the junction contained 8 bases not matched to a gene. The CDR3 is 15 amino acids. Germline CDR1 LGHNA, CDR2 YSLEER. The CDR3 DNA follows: TGCGCCAGCAGCCGTGGGGGACAGGGAAATACTGAAGCTTTCTTT. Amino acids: CASSRGGQGNTEAFF.

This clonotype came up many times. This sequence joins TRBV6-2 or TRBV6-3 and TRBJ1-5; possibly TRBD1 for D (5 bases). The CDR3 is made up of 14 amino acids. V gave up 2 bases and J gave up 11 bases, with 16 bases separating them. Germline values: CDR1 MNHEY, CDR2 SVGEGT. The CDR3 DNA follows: TGTGCCAGCAGTTACAATCCGGCTGGGGGGGCCCAGCATTTT. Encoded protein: CASSYNPAGGAQHF.

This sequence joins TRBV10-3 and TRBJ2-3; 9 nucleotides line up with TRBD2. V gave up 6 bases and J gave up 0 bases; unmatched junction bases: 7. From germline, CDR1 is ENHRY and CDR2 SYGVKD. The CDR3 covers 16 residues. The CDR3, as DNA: TGTGCCATCAGGGGAAGACTAGCGGAGAGCACAGATACGCAGTATTTT. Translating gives CAIRGRLAESTDTQYF.

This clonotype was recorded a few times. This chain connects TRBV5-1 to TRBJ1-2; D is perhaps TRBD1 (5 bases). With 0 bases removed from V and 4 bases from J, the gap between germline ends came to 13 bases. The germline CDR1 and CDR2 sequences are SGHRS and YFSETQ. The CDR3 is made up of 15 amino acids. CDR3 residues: CASSLAPQGGYGYTF. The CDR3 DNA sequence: TGCGCCAGCAGCTTGGCGCCTCAGGGAGGCTATGGCTACACCTTC.

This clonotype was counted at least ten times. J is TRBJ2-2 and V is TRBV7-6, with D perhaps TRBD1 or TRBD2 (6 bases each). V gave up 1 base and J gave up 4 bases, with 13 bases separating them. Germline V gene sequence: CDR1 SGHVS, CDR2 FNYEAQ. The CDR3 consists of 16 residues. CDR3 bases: TGTGCCAGCAGCTTAGAAACAGGGAGGAGCACCGGGGAGCTGTTTTTT. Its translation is CASSLETGRSTGELFF.

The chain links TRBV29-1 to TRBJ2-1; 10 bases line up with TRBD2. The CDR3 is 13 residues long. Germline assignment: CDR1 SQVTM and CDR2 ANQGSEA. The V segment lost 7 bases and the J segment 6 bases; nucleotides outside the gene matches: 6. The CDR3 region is CSGGLAFPNEQFF. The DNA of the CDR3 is TGCAGCGGGGGACTAGCGTTTCCCAATGAGCAGTTCTTC.

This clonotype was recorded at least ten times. The CDR3 loop reads CASSLLGGALEFF. The CDR3 DNA reads as TGTGCCAGCAGTTTATTGGGGGGCGCCCTCGAATTCTTC. The chain uses TRBV12-3 or TRBV12-4 and TRBJ2-1, with D tentatively TRBD1 or TRBD2 (6 bases each). V lost 2 bases and J 16 bases, leaving 18 bases between the germline ends. This CDR3 spans 13 amino acids.

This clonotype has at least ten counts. CDR3 nucleotide sequence: TGTGCCATCAGTGAGTCGAGTGTTGAGACCCAGTACTTC. Amino acid sequence: CAISESSVETQYF. The chain links TRBV10-3 to TRBJ2-5, with D unresolved. Trimming stripped 0 bases from V and 5 bases from J, with 7 bases between. Germline CDR1 is ENHRY and CDR2 is SYGVKD. This CDR3 is built from 13 residues.

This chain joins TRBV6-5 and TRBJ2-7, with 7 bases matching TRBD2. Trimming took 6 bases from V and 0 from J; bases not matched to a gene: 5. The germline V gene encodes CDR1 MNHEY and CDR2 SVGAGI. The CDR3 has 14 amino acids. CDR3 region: CASRPGGYSYEQYF. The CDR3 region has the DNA TGTGCCAGCAGGCCCGGGGGGTACTCCTACGAGCAGTACTTC.